This T cell receptor beta chain is from a study of cytomegalovirus exposure and HLA in healthy donors. 13 Jbeta primers and 60 Vbeta primers were used for the PCR. This table comes from immunoSEQ multiplex PCR, and its TCRdb copy is limited to in-frame clones, with some not included. The table has 110,000 to 150,000 clones, about 75% seen once. The CDR3 is 16 amino acids. Germline V gene lookup returns CDR1 MNHEY and CDR2 SVGAGI. Losses at the gene ends were 0 bases for V and 4 bases for J; bases not matched to a gene: 5. The TCR comes from a young woman in good health and CMV-seronegative. The chain joins TRBV6-5 to TRBJ1-4, with 7 bases fitting TRBD1. The sample comprised PBMCs. The CDR3 DNA reads as TGTGCCAGCAGTTACTCTAAGGACAGGTTTAATGAAAAACTGTTTTTT. Its protein product is CASSYSKDRFNEKLFF.